This TCR beta chain derives from a study of vaccination effects on CD4 cells after COVID-19. The overall study: The median interval between the second dose and post-vaccine sampling was 72 days.

Worth noting for this clone: Its antigen is still unknown.

Sequencing was performed with immunoSEQ multiplex PCR; in TCRdb, only in-frame clones are kept and a portion is missing. The sample includes some 50,000 clones, about 76% of them seen just once. Sequencing was preceded by expansion of antigen-specific CD4+ T cells with viral peptide pools in the ViraFEST assay. The authors isolated CD4+ T cells after less than eleven days of culture. Participants got two doses of BNT162b2 or mRNA-1273 vaccine. Wells containing approximately 2 million PBMC each were cultured with roughly 10 IU/ml IL-2 and approximately 10 ug/ml peptides. The CDR3 totals 13 residues. From germline, CDR1 is LGHDT and CDR2 YNNKEL (reference sequence). The V and J ends lost 4 bases and 7 bases, in that order; junction bases with no gene match: 3.

This material consisted of CD4+ T cells from PBMCs cultured with HCoV-OC43 spike peptides, taken after COVID-19 vaccination. Regarding subset: HCoV-OC43 spike overlapping peptide pool stimulation. The rearrangement joins TRBV3-1 (or the pseudogene TRBV3-2) to TRBJ2-7; 11 positions agree with TRBD2. The sequence derives from a human donor who received a COVID-19 vaccine. The CDR3 sequence is CASSLAGGREQYF. CDR3 coding DNA: TGTGCCAGCAGCCTAGCGGGGGGGCGAGAGCAGTACTTC.